This T cell receptor (beta chain) was captured by sequencing in a study of T cells in Graves' hyperthyroidism and ophthalmopathy. Researchers took RNA transcripts and amplified the TCR beta CDR3 regions from them. Carried out on the TCR CDR3, a first-round RT-PCR used the HTBI primer set. One entry per CDR3 protein results from TCRdb running MiXCR on the multiplex PCR reads. The table shows roughly 550,000 distinct CDR3 sequences, with about 16% occurring only once. Disease lasting under 3 months, a NOSPECS grade of at least 4, and a Clinical Activity Score of at least 3 were features of the ophthalmopathy patients. The sequence was obtained from a woman in her twenties or thirties with Graves' ophthalmopathy. The source material was blood.

CDR3 DNA: TGTGCCAGCAAGGTTGGTCACCGCAACTATGGCTACACCTTC. It codes for CASKVGHRNYGYTF. The rearrangement links TRBV2 to TRBJ1-2, with D uncertain. Germline V gene sequence: CDR1 SNHLY, CDR2 FYNNEI. V dropped 7 bases and J dropped 2 bases, with 14 bases sitting between them. CDR3 length: 14 residues.